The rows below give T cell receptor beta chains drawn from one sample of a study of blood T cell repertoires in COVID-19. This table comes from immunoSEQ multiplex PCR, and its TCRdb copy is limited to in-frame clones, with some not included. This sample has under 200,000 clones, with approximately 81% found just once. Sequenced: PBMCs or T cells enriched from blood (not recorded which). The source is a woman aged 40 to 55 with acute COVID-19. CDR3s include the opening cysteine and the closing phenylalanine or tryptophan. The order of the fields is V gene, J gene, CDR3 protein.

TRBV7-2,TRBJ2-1,CASSLGGQYNEQFF
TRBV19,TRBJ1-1,CASRRQGGREAFF
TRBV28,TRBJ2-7,CASSFSGGSGSPYEQYF
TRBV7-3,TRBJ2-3,CASTYLGSGRIKSTDTQYF
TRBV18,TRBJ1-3,CASSLDNPASGNTIYF
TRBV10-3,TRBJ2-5,CAISDGTSGEETQYF
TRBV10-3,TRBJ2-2,CAIAAGYDTGELFF
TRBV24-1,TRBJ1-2,CATSDRDRQANYGYTF
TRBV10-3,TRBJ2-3,CAIRGRLSTDTQYF
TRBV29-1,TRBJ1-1,CSVATRLNTEAFF
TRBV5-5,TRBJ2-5,CASSWGTQETQYF
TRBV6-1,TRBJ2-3,CASSEASRGADTQYF
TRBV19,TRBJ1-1,CASTNHGVTGTSEAFF
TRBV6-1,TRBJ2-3,CASSGLAGVDPQGDTQYF